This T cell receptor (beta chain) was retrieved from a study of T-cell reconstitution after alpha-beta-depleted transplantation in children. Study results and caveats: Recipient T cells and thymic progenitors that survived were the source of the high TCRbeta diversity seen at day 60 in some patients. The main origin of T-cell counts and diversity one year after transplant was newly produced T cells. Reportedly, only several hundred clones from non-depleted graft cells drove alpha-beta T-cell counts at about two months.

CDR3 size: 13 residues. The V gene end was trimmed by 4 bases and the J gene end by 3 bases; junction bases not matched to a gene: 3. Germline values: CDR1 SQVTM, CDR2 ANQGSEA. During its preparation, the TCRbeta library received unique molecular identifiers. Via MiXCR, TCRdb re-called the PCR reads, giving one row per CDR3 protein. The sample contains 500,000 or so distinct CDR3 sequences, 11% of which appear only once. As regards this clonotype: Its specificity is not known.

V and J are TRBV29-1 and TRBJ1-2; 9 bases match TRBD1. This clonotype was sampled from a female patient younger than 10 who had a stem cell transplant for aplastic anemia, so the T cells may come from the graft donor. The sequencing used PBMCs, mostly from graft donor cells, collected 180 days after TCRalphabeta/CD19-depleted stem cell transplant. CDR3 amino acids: CSVVDRGDYGYTF. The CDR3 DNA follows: TGCAGCGTTGTGGACAGGGGCGACTATGGCTACACCTTC.